The 31 T cell receptor beta chains in this list originate from one sample, sequenced in a study of technical replicates of blood from a few donors. Using immunoSEQ multiplex PCR, the repertoire was profiled, and TCRdb retains in-frame clones only, with some absent. The repertoire holds approximately 82,000 clones, with under 95% as singletons. Material: T cells isolated from PBMCs. The receptors were sampled from a human donor in good health.

The gene calls are TRBV10-1 and TRBJ1-1; D is unclear. The V gene lost 0 bases and the J gene lost 4 bases, with 6 bases spanning the gap. The CDR3 spans 13 residues. Germline assignment: CDR1 WNHNN and CDR2 SYGVQD (reference sequence). The CDR3 here is CASSESRGTEAFF. In DNA, the CDR3 is TGCGCCAGCAGTGAGTCCCGGGGCACTGAAGCTTTCTTT.

The V call is TRBV5-1, the J call TRBJ2-2, with TRBD1 matching over 10 bases. This CDR3 is 16 amino acids long. The germline V gene encodes CDR1 SGHRS and CDR2 YFSETQ. V shed 0 bases, J shed 4 bases, and the junction held 3 bases outside the gene matches. The CDR3 region has the DNA TGCGCCAGCAGCTTGGCTGGACAGGGGGGCACCGGGGAGCTGTTTTTT. Its protein product is CASSLAGQGGTGELFF.

The chain is built from TRBV12-5 and TRBJ2-7; 8 nucleotides agree with TRBD1. The CDR3 is 16 amino acids. Germline CDR1 and CDR2: LGHNT and FRNRAP. The V gene end was trimmed by 0 bases and the J gene end by 7 bases; junction bases not matched to a gene: 11. Here the CDR3 reads CASGLVLGQGAGEQYF. The DNA for the CDR3 is TGTGCTAGTGGTTTGGTACTTGGGCAGGGGGCCGGGGAGCAGTACTTC.

The gene calls are TRBV4-1 and TRBJ1-2; a weak D match, TRBD1 (5 bases). The CDR3 extends over 16 amino acids. The V and J ends lost 7 bases and 1 base respectively, with 19 bases between them. Germline V gene data show CDR1 as MGHRA and CDR2 as YSYEKL. The CDR3 bases are TGCGCCAGCACCAAAACGGAGACAGAAAATAACTATGGCTACACCTTC. Translating gives CASTKTETENNYGYTF.

This chain joins TRBV5-6 and TRBJ1-6, with 8 bases lining up with TRBD1. Germline lookup yields CDR1 SGHDT and CDR2 YYEEEE. V shed 4 bases, J shed 9 bases, and the junction held 12 bases outside the gene matches. The CDR3 covers 16 residues. CDR3 in DNA: TGTGCCAGCAGCCCCCCCTGGGACAGGTTTAGTTCACCCCTCCACTTT. It is translated as CASSPPWDRFSSPLHF.

J is TRBJ2-5 and V is TRBV2; 10 bases align to TRBD1. J was trimmed by 5 bases and V by 5 bases; bases with no gene match: 8. The CDR3 loop spans 15 amino acids. Germline V gene data show CDR1 as SNHLY and CDR2 as FYNNEI. CDR3 region: CASSFMGQGRETQYF. CDR3 bases: TGTGCCAGCAGTTTTATGGGACAGGGGAGGGAGACCCAGTACTTC.

The chain carries TRBV7-9 and TRBJ1-1; D not certain. V lost 8 bases and J 7 bases, leaving 14 bases between the germline ends. CDR3 length: 12 residues. The germline V gene encodes CDR1 SEHNR and CDR2 FQNEAQ (reference sequence). The CDR3 spells CASLGWEGEAFF. CDR3 nucleotides: TGTGCCAGCCTGGGCTGGGAGGGTGAAGCTTTCTTT.

V and J are TRBV5-6 and TRBJ1-2; D is uncertain. The germline V and J ends were trimmed by 0 bases and 2 bases, with 5 bases remaining between them. This CDR3 comprises 13 residues. From germline, CDR1 is SGHDT and CDR2 YYEEEE. CDR3 sequence reads: CASSLVQNYGYTF. The CDR3 DNA is TGTGCCAGCAGCTTGGTTCAGAACTATGGCTACACCTTC.

The chain links TRBV14 to TRBJ2-3, with 7 bases lining up with TRBD1. Germline CDR1 SGHDN, CDR2 FVKESK. This CDR3 is 15 amino acids long. The V and J ends lost 5 bases and 2 bases, in that order; junction bases with no gene match: 7. The CDR3 loop is CASSSGQALTDTQYF. CDR3 DNA: TGTGCCAGCAGCTCCGGACAGGCCCTCACAGATACGCAGTATTTT.

This chain uses TRBV5-4 with TRBJ2-2, with 8 bases that match TRBD2. The ends lost 1 base at V and 9 bases at J; junction bases unmatched: 17. CDR3 length: 18 amino acids. CDR1 SGHNT and CDR2 YYREEE come from the germline V gene (reference sequence). CDR3 in amino acids: CASSLLRGVELQDRELFF. The CDR3 region has the DNA TGTGCCAGCAGCTTGTTGCGGGGGGTCGAACTACAGGACCGGGAGCTGTTTTTT.

Concerning this clone: One junction end disagrees with the germline gene, perhaps due to a read error. This chain uses TRBV7-7 with TRBJ2-3; 7 bases line up with TRBD2. CDR3 size: 16 residues. Germline V gene data show CDR1 as SSHAT and CDR2 as FNYEAQ (reference sequence). CDR3 sequence: CASSPGGYTSTDTQYF. The CDR3 DNA reads TGTGCTAGCAGCCCCGGGGGGTATACTAGCACAGATACGCAGTATTTT.

The chain joins TRBV4-1 to TRBJ1-2, with 7 bases matching TRBD1. CDR1 and CDR2 from the germline V gene are MGHRA and YSYEKL. The V and J ends lost 4 bases and 0 bases, in that order; junction bases with no gene match: 5. The CDR3 runs to 15 residues. CDR3: CASSLRTGTNYGYTF. The CDR3 coding sequence is TGCGCCAGCAGCCTACGGACAGGAACTAACTATGGCTACACCTTC.

The V call is TRBV5-1, the J call TRBJ1-1, with 10 positions matching TRBD1. The germline CDR1 and CDR2 sequences are SGHRS and YFSETQ. The CDR3 totals 14 residues. With V trimmed by 4 bases and J by 3 bases, 3 bases remained unmatched. CDR3 residues: CASSDRGPDTEAFF. CDR3 sequence (DNA): TGCGCCAGCAGCGACAGGGGGCCAGACACTGAAGCTTTCTTT.

The chain employs TRBV5-1 and TRBJ2-3; D is undetermined. This CDR3 has 14 residues. In germline, CDR1 is SGHRS, CDR2 YFSETQ. V lost 4 bases and J 0 bases, leaving 9 bases between the germline ends. CDR3 nucleotide sequence: TGCGCCAGCAGCCCGAGCCAAAGCACAGATACGCAGTATTTT. Protein product: CASSPSQSTDTQYF.

The chain recombines TRBV19 with TRBJ1-2, with TRBD1 matching over 10 bases. The J segment lost 5 bases and the V segment lost 5 bases, leaving 20 bases of the junction unmatched. CDR3 length: 19 residues. Germline CDR1 and CDR2: LNHDA and SQIVND (reference sequence). CDR3 sequence: CASSSSPGQGSLIPYGYTF. CDR3 nucleotides: TGTGCCAGTAGTTCTTCACCGGGACAGGGGTCGTTAATACCATATGGCTACACCTTC.

V gene TRBV28 combines with J gene TRBJ1-4; a possible D gene is TRBD1 (6 bases). CDR1 is MDHEN, CDR2 SYDVKM, per germline. The CDR3 loop spans 15 amino acids. The V end lost 4 bases, the J end lost 8 bases, and 17 bases lay between the germline ends. CDR3 protein: CASSYPRGSEEKLFF. The CDR3 bases are TGTGCCAGCAGTTATCCCAGGGGTTCTGAGGAAAAACTGTTTTTT.

The V and J genes are TRBV27 and TRBJ2-1, with 8 bases matching TRBD2. The germline gives CDR1 MNHEY, CDR2 SMNVEV (reference sequence). After removal of 8 bases from V and 4 bases from J, the junction contained 7 bases not matched to a gene. CDR3 length: 14 residues. DNA for the CDR3: TGTGCCAGCGGAACTAGCGGTGTATACAATGAGCAGTTCTTC. Translation: CASGTSGVYNEQFF.

V and J are TRBV19 and TRBJ2-2; D might be TRBD2 (6 bases). V shed 5 bases and J shed 2 bases, with 9 bases lying between them. Germline lookup yields CDR1 LNHDA and CDR2 SQIVND (reference sequence). This CDR3 region has 14 residues. The CDR3 protein is CASSVGGNTGELFF. Here the CDR3 DNA reads TGTGCCAGTAGTGTCGGGGGAAACACCGGGGAGCTGTTTTTT.

The V and J genes are TRBV29-1 and TRBJ1-2; D remains unclear. Looked up from germline, CDR1 is SQVTM and CDR2 is ANQGSEA. Deletions cut 4 bases from V and 8 bases from J, with 11 bases between. This CDR3 is 11 amino acids long. DNA of the CDR3: TGCAGCGTTGGCGGGTCCTGGGGCTACACCTTC. Protein sequence: CSVGGSWGYTF.

The chain has TRBV21-1 and TRBJ2-5; the table's TRBD2 call for D was not verified on the DNA. TRBV21-1 is classified as a pseudogene. The length of the CDR3 is 15 residues. Here the CDR3 reads CASSLLAEGEETQYF. The CDR3 DNA is TGTGCCAGCAGCCTACTAGCGGAAGGGGAAGAGACCCAGTACTTC.

This clone has just a few counts. J is TRBJ1-4 and V is TRBV5-4; D not certain. Trimming removed 0 bases from V and 4 bases from J, with 4 bases in between. Germline lookup yields CDR1 SGHNT and CDR2 YYREEE (reference sequence). The length of the CDR3 is 13 residues. The CDR3 DNA reads as TGTGCCAGCAGCTTGGAATATAATGAAAAACTGTTTTTT. It yields the protein CASSLEYNEKLFF.

This clone was picked up one time. The chain carries TRBV5-1 and TRBJ2-4; possibly TRBD2 for D (5 bases). V was pared by 0 bases and J by 7 bases, with 14 bases between. Germline values: CDR1 SGHRS, CDR2 YFSETQ. The CDR3 totals 15 residues. This CDR3 is CASSLEVSVGNIQYF. In DNA form, the CDR3 reads TGCGCCAGCAGCTTGGAGGTTAGCGTCGGGAACATTCAGTACTTC.

The chain recombines TRBV14 with TRBJ1-2; no clear D. Germline values: CDR1 SGHDN, CDR2 FVKESK. This CDR3 has 16 residues. The V end lost 4 bases, the J end lost 4 bases, and 19 bases lay between the germline ends. The CDR3 nucleotides read TGTGCCAGCAGCCCGGGGATTGGAAACAACTTCTATGGCTACACCTTC. Encoded protein: CASSPGIGNNFYGYTF.

The chain is built from TRBV21-1 and TRBJ1-5; the table's D call, TRBD1, has no DNA check behind it. TRBV21-1 is a recognized pseudogene. The CDR3 length is 15 residues. CDR3 bases: TGTGCCAGCAGCAATGGAACAGGGTACGATCAGCCCCAGCATTTT. Translation gives CASSNGTGYDQPQHF.

The chain carries TRBV9 and TRBJ2-2; no clear D gene. In germline, CDR1 is SGDLS, CDR2 YYNGEE. V gave up 0 bases and J gave up 1 base, with 7 bases separating them. There are 15 residues in the CDR3. In nucleotides, the CDR3 is TGTGCCAGCAGCGTAGCTCTGCGGAACACCGGGGAGCTGTTTTTT. It encodes CASSVALRNTGELFF.

This rearrangement joins TRBV10-1 to TRBJ2-7; 9 nucleotides align to TRBD1. The V gene's germline CDR1 is WNHNN and CDR2 SYGVQD (reference sequence). This CDR3 contains 16 residues. Trimming cost V 0 bases and J 8 bases; bases outside gene matches: 11. Written as DNA, the CDR3 is TGCGCCAGCAGTGAGTCGAAGGGGGACAGGGTGATCCAGCAGTACTTC. Its translation: CASSESKGDRVIQQYF.

This clone was recorded only once. This rearrangement joins TRBV14 to TRBJ2-3; possibly TRBD2 for D (5 bases). Germline V CDR1 and CDR2: SGHDN, FVKESK. The CDR3 totals 16 residues. The V end was cut by 6 bases, the J end by 3 bases, with 19 bases between. This chain's CDR3 is CASSPARGKGTDTQYF. The DNA of the CDR3 is TGTGCCAGCAGTCCCGCCCGAGGGAAGGGAACAGATACGCAGTATTTT.

The chain employs TRBV2 and TRBJ2-5; D may be TRBD1 (6 bases). V lost 6 bases to trimming and J lost 7 bases, with 15 bases between them. Germline CDR1 is SNHLY and CDR2 is FYNNEI. CDR3 length: 13 residues. This CDR3 reads CASRSGVRVTQYF. CDR3 DNA sequence: TGTGCCAGCAGATCAGGGGTCCGGGTGACCCAGTACTTC.

The rearrangement uses TRBV10-1 and TRBJ2-3; 7 bases map to TRBD2. Germline V gives CDR1 WNHNN, CDR2 SYGVQD (reference sequence). The CDR3 has 16 residues. The trim removed 1 base at V and 0 bases at J, leaving 4 bases unmatched. CDR3 nucleotides: TGCGCCAGCAGTGAGTGGGTAGCGGGCAGCACAGATACGCAGTATTTT. Its translation: CASSEWVAGSTDTQYF.

This clone was detected only once. V usage is TRBV7-8 and J usage is TRBJ2-3; 9 nucleotides align to TRBD2. V was clipped by 5 bases and J by 2 bases; unmatched bases: 5. This CDR3 spans 15 amino acids. CDR1 and CDR2 from the germline V gene are SGHVS and FQNEAQ. CDR3 nucleotides: TGTGCCAGCAGCGTCCGACTAGCGGACACAGATACGCAGTATTTT. It is translated as CASSVRLADTDTQYF.

This chain connects TRBV9 to TRBJ1-1; TRBD1 aligns across 11 bases. The CDR3 covers 18 residues. V gave up 0 bases and J gave up 5 bases; unmatched junction bases: 12. CDR1 and CDR2 (germline): SGDLS, YYNGEE. Written as DNA, the CDR3 is TGTGCCAGCAGCGTAGTCCCGGGAGGGACAGGGGGGTATACTGAAGCTTTCTTT. Protein: CASSVVPGGTGGYTEAFF.